This T cell receptor beta chain was identified during a study of blood T cell repertoires in COVID-19. Overall study: Collection of acute and convalescent COVID-19 samples took place in the United States, Italy and Spain.

Recovered status applied to Cohort 3 donors who had two consecutive negative PCRs. It also applied to those with clearance or with symptom resolution. Per germline, CDR1 MGHRA and CDR2 YSYEKL. The CDR3 has 16 residues. V shed 0 bases and J shed 0 bases, with 11 bases lying between them. Here immunoSEQ multiplex PCR was the method, and the copy in TCRdb shows in-frame clones only, minus some. The sample has 220,000 or so clones; around 86% are singletons. The TCR originated in a woman aged 45 to 65 who had recovered from COVID-19. Sequenced: PBMCs or T cells enriched from blood (not recorded which). This chain joins TRBV4-1 and TRBJ1-2, with D perhaps TRBD1 (5 bases). CDR3 nucleotides: TGCGCCAGCAGCCAAGATGCCACAGGTCCTAACTATGGCTACACCTTC. Amino acids: CASSQDATGPNYGYTF.